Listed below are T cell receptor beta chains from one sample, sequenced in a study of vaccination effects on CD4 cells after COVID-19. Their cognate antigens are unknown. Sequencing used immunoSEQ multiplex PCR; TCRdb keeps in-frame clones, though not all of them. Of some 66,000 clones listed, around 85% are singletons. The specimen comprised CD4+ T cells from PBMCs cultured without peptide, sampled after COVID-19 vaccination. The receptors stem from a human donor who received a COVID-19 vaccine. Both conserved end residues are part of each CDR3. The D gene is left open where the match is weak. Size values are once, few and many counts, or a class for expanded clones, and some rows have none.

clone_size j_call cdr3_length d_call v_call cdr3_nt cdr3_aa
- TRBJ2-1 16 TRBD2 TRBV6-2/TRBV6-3 TGTGCCAGCAGTTACCTAGCGGGGGGGCTCTTCAATGAGCAGTTCTTC CASSYLAGGLFNEQFF
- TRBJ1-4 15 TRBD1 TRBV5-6 TGTGCCAGCAGCTTGGTCCGGGACAGAAATGAAAAACTGTTTTTT CASSLVRDRNEKLFF
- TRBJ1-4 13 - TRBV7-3 TGTGCCAGCAGCCGACAGCCGGGGGAAAAACTGTTTTTT CASSRQPGEKLFF
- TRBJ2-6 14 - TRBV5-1 TGCGCCACCCACGACGTCTCTGGGGCCAACGTCCTGACTTTC CATHDVSGANVLTF
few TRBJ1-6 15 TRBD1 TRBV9 TGTGCCAGCAGCGCAACCGGGACAGGAAATTCACCCCTCCACTTT CASSATGTGNSPLHF
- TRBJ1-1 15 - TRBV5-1 TGCGCCAGCAGCTTGATTCGGGGGGCGGACACTGAAGCTTTCTTT CASSLIRGADTEAFF
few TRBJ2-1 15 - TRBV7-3 TGTGCCAGCAGGGGCGGGCGCGATTCCTACAATGAGCAGTTCTTC CASRGGRDSYNEQFF
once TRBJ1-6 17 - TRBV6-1 TGTGCCAGCAGTGAAGTCTGGGGGCGATCCTATAATTCACCCCTCCACTTT CASSEVWGRSYNSPLHF
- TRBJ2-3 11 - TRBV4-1 TGCGCCAGCAGGTTGGCAGATACGCAGTATTTT CASRLADTQYF
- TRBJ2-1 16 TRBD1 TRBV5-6 TGTGCCAGCAGCTTAACAGGGGCGAATCTGTACAATGAGCAGTTCTTC CASSLTGANLYNEQFF
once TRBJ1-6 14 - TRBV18 TGTGCCAGCTCACCAGGCAGGGGAGAATCACCCCTCCACTTT CASSPGRGESPLHF
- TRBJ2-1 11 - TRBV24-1 TGTGCCACCAGTGATTTCGATGAGCAGTTCTTC CATSDFDEQFF
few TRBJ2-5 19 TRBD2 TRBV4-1 TGCGCCAGCAGCCACCCCGGACTAGCGGGGGGGCCAGGGCGAGAGACCCAGTACTTC CASSHPGLAGGPGRETQYF
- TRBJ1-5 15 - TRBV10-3 TGTGCCATCAGTGAGTCTCAACTGGACAATCAGCCCCAGCATTTT CAISESQLDNQPQHF